This T cell receptor beta chain was observed in a study of beta chain features in type 1 diabetes. Central memory, naive, regulatory and stem cell-like memory CD4+ cells were sorted by CD45RO/CCR7/CD25/CD127/CD95/CD27. Germline CDR1 is MGHDK and CDR2 is SYGVNS. V dropped 1 base and J dropped 6; count of bases not matched to a gene: 8. This CDR3 contains 16 residues. The entirety of the isolated RNA underwent reverse transcription, so expressed TCRB transcripts were sequenced. Some clones are missing from TCRdb's copy, which holds only in-frame ones; the method was immunoSEQ multiplex PCR. Of around 500,000 clones listed, 10% to 12% are singletons. This clone showed up just a few times.

The source of this sequence is a woman aged 18-30 years in good health. The rearrangement links TRBV25-1 to TRBJ2-1; 8 nucleotides match TRBD2. Material for sequencing was naive CD4+ T cells from blood. The CDR3 coding sequence is TGTGCCAGCAGTGAATCTTGGACTAGCTTTAGCAATGAGCAGTTCTTC. Amino acids: CASSESWTSFSNEQFF.